This TCR beta chain derives from a study of CD8 T cells in Susac syndrome. Random hexamers were used to reverse transcribe about 0.5 to 1 ug of RNA. Each CDR3 protein is one row after TCRdb ran MiXCR on the immunoSEQ multiplex PCR reads. The table shows some 100,000 distinct CDR3 sequences, with around 97% occurring only once. Germline CDR1 is SGDLS and CDR2 is YYNGEE. CDR3 length: 13 residues. The germline V and J ends were trimmed by 0 bases and 3 bases, with 6 bases remaining between them. Sequenced: CD4+ T cells from PBMCs. This chain connects TRBV9 to TRBJ1-1; unclear D gene. This TCR derives from a human donor in good health. CDR3 coding DNA: TGTGCCAGCAGCGTAGATGGGCACACTGAAGCTTTCTTT. Encoded protein: CASSVDGHTEAFF.